This T cell receptor (beta chain) was observed in a study of CD8+CD57+ T cells in acquired aplastic anemia. Patients selected for sequencing had displayed CD8+CD57+ cell expansion by flow cytometry. In germline, CDR1 is KGHSH, CDR2 LQKENI. CDR3 size: 16 residues. Trimming pared 3 bases from V and 1 base from J, leaving 15 bases between. TCR beta VDJ combinations and CDR3 sequences were profiled from genomic DNA. TCRdb used MiXCR to reprocess the reads, holding one entry per CDR3 protein. Of approximately 170,000 distinct CDR3 sequences listed, approximately 51% are singletons. This clonotype was detected only a few times.

The V gene is TRBV18, the J gene TRBJ1-1; D gene ambiguous. The source of this sequence is a human donor with aplastic anemia. The specimen was sorted CD4+, CD8+, or CD8+CD57+ T cells (not recorded which) from PBMCs. The CDR3 is CASSPFVKVANTEAFF. For the CDR3, the DNA is TGTGCCAGCTCACCTTTCGTAAAAGTGGCGAACACTGAAGCTTTCTTT.